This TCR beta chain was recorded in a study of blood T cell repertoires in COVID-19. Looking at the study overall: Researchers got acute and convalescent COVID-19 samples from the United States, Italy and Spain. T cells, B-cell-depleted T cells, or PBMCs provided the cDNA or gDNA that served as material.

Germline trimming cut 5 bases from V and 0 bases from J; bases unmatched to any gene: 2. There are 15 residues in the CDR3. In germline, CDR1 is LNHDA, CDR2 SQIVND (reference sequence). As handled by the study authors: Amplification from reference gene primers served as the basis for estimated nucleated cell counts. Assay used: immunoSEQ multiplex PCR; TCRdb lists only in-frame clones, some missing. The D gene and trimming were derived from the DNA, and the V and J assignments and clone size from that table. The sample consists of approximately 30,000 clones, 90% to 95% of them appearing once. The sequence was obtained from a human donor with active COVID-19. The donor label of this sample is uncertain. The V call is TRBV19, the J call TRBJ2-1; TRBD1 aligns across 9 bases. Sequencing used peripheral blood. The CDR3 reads CASSDRGSSYNEQFF. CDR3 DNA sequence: TGTGCCAGTAGTGACAGGGGGAGCTCCTACAATGAGCAGTTCTTC. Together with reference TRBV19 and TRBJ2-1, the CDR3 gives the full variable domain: DGGITQSPKYLFRKEGQNVTLSCEQNLNHDAMYWYRQDPGQGLRLIYYSQIVNDFQKGDIAEGYSVSREKKESFPLTVTSAQKNPTAFYLCASSDRGSSYNEQFFGPGTRLTVL.